A single sample is the source of the 10 T cell receptor beta chains below, sequenced in a study of CD8+ T cells in alopecia areata. The treatment denotes: oral pan-JAK inhibitor, 5-10 mg twice daily. RNA extraction was followed by reverse transcription into cDNA, which acted as the sequencing template. TCRdb keeps only in-frame clones here, not all; method: immunoSEQ multiplex PCR. Among 110,000 or so clones listed, 56% were seen once. This sample comprised CD4+ T cells sorted from blood, obtained at week 24, from a patient treated with tofacitinib. The receptors were gathered from a human donor with alopecia areata.

This clone has more than one count but fewer than ten. The chain has TRBV6-6 and TRBJ2-5; 7 nucleotides line up with TRBD2. Germline V gene data show CDR1 as MNHNY and CDR2 as SVGAGI (reference sequence). The CDR3 sequence is 13 residues long. With 5 bases clipped from V and 5 bases from J, the junction kept 5 bases outside the gene matches. CDR3 in amino acids: CASSRGGGETQYF. The CDR3 bases are TGTGCCAGCAGTCGCGGGGGTGGGGAGACCCAGTACTTC.

V gene TRBV2 combines with J gene TRBJ1-1, with D perhaps matching TRBD1 (5 bases). CDR3 length: 13 residues. Trimming cost V 3 bases and J 6 bases, with 11 bases left between them. From germline, CDR1 is SNHLY and CDR2 FYNNEI. CDR3 bases: TGTGCCAGCAGTGACAGGGTGGGCGCTGAAGCTTTCTTT. This gives the protein CASSDRVGAEAFF.

This clone showed up just once. This chain links TRBV4-2 with TRBJ1-2, with TRBD1 as a possible D gene (5 bases). CDR1 LGHNA and CDR2 YNFKEQ come from the germline V gene. The CDR3 is 15 amino acids. Trimming took off 6 bases at V and 1 base at J, with 15 bases between the two ends. CDR3 region: CASRLNQGSNYGYTF. As DNA, the CDR3 is TGTGCCAGCAGACTCAATCAGGGTAGTAACTATGGCTACACCTTC.

V gene TRBV19 combines with J gene TRBJ1-1; 7 bases align to TRBD1. The V and J ends lost 6 bases and 2 bases, in that order; junction bases with no gene match: 6. In germline, CDR1 is LNHDA, CDR2 SQIVND (reference sequence). CDR3 length: 14 residues. CDR3 in DNA: TGTGCCAGTAGCACAGGGGCCCTAAACACTGAAGCTTTCTTT. It codes for CASSTGALNTEAFF.

On this clone itself: A junction end diverges from the germline sequence, so it may reflect a read error. This chain joins TRBV7-7 and TRBJ2-3; 7 nucleotides match TRBD1. The V gene's germline CDR1 is SSHAT and CDR2 FNYEAQ (reference sequence). CDR3 length: 15 amino acids. The DNA of the CDR3 is TGTGCTAGCAGCTTAGCGACAGGGCCTACAGATACGCAGTATTTT. It is translated as CASSLATGPTDTQYF.

In this sample, this clone turned up a few times. The chain couples TRBV5-1 to TRBJ2-7, with 11 bases fitting TRBD1. From germline, CDR1 is SGHRS and CDR2 YFSETQ. CDR3 length: 14 residues. Unmatched junction bases numbered 7, after V lost 6 bases and J lost 5 bases. CDR3 nucleotides: TGCGCCAGCACGCTGGACAGGGGGCTGGACGAGCAGTACTTC. It specifies CASTLDRGLDEQYF.

This clone was seen a handful of times. V is TRBV11-2 and J is TRBJ1-2, with D perhaps matching TRBD1 (6 bases). CDR3 length: 13 amino acids. The germline CDR1 and CDR2 sequences are SGHAT and FQNNGV. V was cut by 5 bases and J by 5 bases, with 12 bases left in between. CDR3 amino acids: CASSPRGEYGYTF. As DNA, the CDR3 is TGTGCCAGCAGCCCGAGGGGGGAGTATGGCTACACCTTC.

This clone was seen a handful of times. The rearrangement joins TRBV18 to TRBJ2-7; D is ambiguous. Trimming shortened V by 2 bases and J by 2 bases, and 7 bases separated the two germline ends. The CDR3 runs 13 residues. CDR1 KGHSH and CDR2 LQKENI come from the germline V gene. The CDR3 loop is CASSPRQTYEQYF. Here the CDR3 DNA reads TGTGCCAGCTCACCAAGGCAGACCTACGAGCAGTACTTC. Together with reference TRBV18 and TRBJ2-7, the CDR3 gives the full variable domain: NAGVMQNPRHLVRRRGQEARLRCSPMKGHSHVYWYRQLPEEGLKFMVYLQKENIIDESGMPKERFSAEFPKEGPSILRIQQVVRGDSAAYFCASSPRQTYEQYFGPGTRLTVT.

The chain carries TRBV2 and TRBJ1-2; 9 bases fit TRBD1. CDR3 length equals 14 residues. With 6 bases clipped from V and 3 bases from J, the junction kept 5 bases outside the gene matches. Germline CDR1 reads SNHLY; CDR2 reads FYNNEI. CDR3 sequence: CASSLQGADYGYTF. The CDR3 DNA reads as TGTGCCAGCAGCTTACAGGGGGCGGACTATGGCTACACCTTC.

This clone has just one count. This rearrangement joins TRBV15 to TRBJ2-6; D remains ambiguous. This CDR3 has 16 residues. V was shortened by 9 bases and J by 4 bases, with 19 bases between the two germline ends. CDR1 and CDR2 from the germline V gene are LNHNV and YYDKDF (reference sequence). The CDR3 loop reads CATGDPGLSGANVLTF. In DNA form, the CDR3 reads TGTGCCACGGGCGACCCAGGCCTGTCCGGGGCCAACGTCCTGACTTTC.